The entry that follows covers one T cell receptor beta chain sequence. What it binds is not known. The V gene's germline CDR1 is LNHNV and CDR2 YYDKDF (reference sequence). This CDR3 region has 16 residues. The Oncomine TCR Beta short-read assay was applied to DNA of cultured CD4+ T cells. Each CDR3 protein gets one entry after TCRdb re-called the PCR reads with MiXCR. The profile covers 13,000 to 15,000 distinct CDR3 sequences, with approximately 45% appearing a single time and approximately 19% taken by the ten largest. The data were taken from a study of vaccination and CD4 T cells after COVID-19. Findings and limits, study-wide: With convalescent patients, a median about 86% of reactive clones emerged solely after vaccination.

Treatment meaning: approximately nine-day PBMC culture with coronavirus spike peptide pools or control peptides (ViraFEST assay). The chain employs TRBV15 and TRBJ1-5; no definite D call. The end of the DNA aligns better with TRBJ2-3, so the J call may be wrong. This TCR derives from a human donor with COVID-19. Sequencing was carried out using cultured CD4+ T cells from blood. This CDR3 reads CATSRDLGQPNQPQYF. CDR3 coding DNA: TGTGCCACCAGCAGAGATCTCGGGCAGCCCAATCAGCCCCAGTATTTT.